The 5 T cell receptor beta chains given below trace back to one sample, sequenced in a study of CD8 T cells in Susac syndrome. Random hexamers served to reverse transcribe roughly 0.5 to 1 ug RNA. TCRdb reprocessed the immunoSEQ multiplex PCR reads via MiXCR and lists one record per CDR3 protein. The sample holds approximately 100,000 distinct CDR3 sequences, 80% to 95% seen once. The specimen was CD4+ T cells from PBMCs. The receptors originated from a human donor in good health.

The rearrangement uses TRBV29-1 and TRBJ2-6; tentative D call: TRBD1 (6 bases). Trimming took off 3 bases at V and 2 bases at J, with 8 bases between the two ends. Germline-derived CDR1 and CDR2 are SQVTM and ANQGSEA. CDR3 size: 14 residues. The CDR3, as DNA: TGCAGCGTTGAGCCAGGGGCTGGGGCCAACGTCCTGACTTTC. It yields the protein CSVEPGAGANVLTF. Supplemented by reference TRBV29-1 and TRBJ2-6, the full variable domain reads SAVISQKPSRDICQRGTSLTIQCQVDSQVTMMFWYRQQPGQSLTLIATANQGSEATYESGFVIDKFPISRPNLTFSTLTVSNMSPEDSSIYLCSVEPGAGANVLTFGAGSRLTVL.

The rearrangement links TRBV28 to TRBJ1-5; D is ambiguous. Looked up from germline, CDR1 is MDHEN and CDR2 is SYDVKM. The length of the CDR3 is 12 residues. Trimming took 2 bases from V and 6 from J, leaving 5 bases between them. CDR3: CASSLGPQPQHF. The CDR3 coding sequence is TGTGCCAGCAGTTTAGGTCCTCAGCCCCAGCATTTT.

The chain joins TRBV28 to TRBJ2-7; tentatively, D is TRBD2 (6 bases). Trimming removed 4 bases at V and 8 bases at J, with 12 bases between. The CDR3 totals 12 residues. The germline gives CDR1 MDHEN, CDR2 SYDVKM. The DNA for the CDR3 is TGTGCCAGCAGTTCCTCAGGGACTCAGCAGTACTTC. Protein sequence: CASSSSGTQQYF.

The rearrangement joins TRBV6-1 to TRBJ1-3; possibly TRBD1 for D (6 bases). The V and J ends lost 6 bases and 0 bases respectively, with 21 bases between them. The CDR3 contains 18 residues. The germline gives CDR1 MNHNS, CDR2 SASEGT. The CDR3 spells CASRQGISPSSSGNTIYF. DNA of the CDR3: TGTGCCAGCAGACAGGGTATTTCGCCCTCGAGCTCTGGAAACACCATATATTTT.

The rearrangement joins TRBV5-8 to TRBJ1-1; TRBD1 agrees at 7 bases. V shed 4 bases, J shed 5 bases, and the junction held 14 bases outside the gene matches. This CDR3 has 16 residues. Germline assignment: CDR1 SGHTS and CDR2 YDEGEE. The CDR3 region is CASSPTLTGMETEAFF. CDR3 bases: TGTGCCAGCAGCCCTACCCTGACAGGGATGGAGACTGAAGCTTTCTTT.